This T cell receptor beta chain was captured in a study of shared clonotypes between healthy human individuals. Findings and caveats of the study: In having few donors, the study represented limited genetic and exposure-history diversity. Specimens sampled were limited to blood, with tissue repertoires likely differing.

The CDR3 is 11 residues long. Germline V CDR1 and CDR2: MGHRA, YSYEKL. Replicate PCRs were loaded with approximately 300 ng DNA from unsorted PBMC, 30,000 or so T cell genomes. Sequenced by immunoSEQ multiplex PCR; TCRdb stores in-frame clones only, minus some. Of 450,000 to 650,000 clones listed, around 77% are singletons. In the case of this clone: The antigen remains unidentified. Mismatch with germline at one junction end may stem from a read error.

Material for sequencing was PBMCs. The TCR originated in a woman aged 35 to 49 in good health. Some clones in this sample may be carry-over from other donors' samples. This chain joins TRBV4-1 and TRBJ2-1; D gene uncertain. The CDR3 protein is CASSQESRSIF. Here the CDR3 DNA reads TGCGCCAGCAGCCAAGAAAGCCGGTCGATCTTC.